These T cell receptor beta chains were read from a single sample in a study of shared clonotypes between healthy human individuals. Method: immunoSEQ multiplex PCR; TCRdb's copy keeps in-frame clones and lacks some. This sample has around 2.5 million clones, with 80% to 95% found just once. Sample: naive CD4+ T cells from PBMCs. These receptors came from a man younger than 30 in good health. Some clones in this sample may be carry-over from other donors' samples. Both conserved end residues are part of each CDR3. Fields, in order: J gene, D gene, V gene, clone size, CDR3 DNA, CDR3 protein. A D gene is named only where the DNA matches it firmly. The size of a clone is reported for some rows only, either as once, few or many, or as a class for expanded clones.

J gene: TRBJ2-7; D gene: TRBD1; V gene: TRBV5-1; clone size: NA; CDR3 DNA: TGCGCCAGCAGCAAGGAGACAGGGGGGGCCTACGAGCAGTACTTC; CDR3 protein: CASSKETGGAYEQYF
J gene: TRBJ1-1; D gene: NA; V gene: TRBV5-8; clone size: NA; CDR3 DNA: TGTGCAGGAGGCCGGTCGCGAACTGAAGCTTTCTTT; CDR3 protein: CAGGRSRTEAFF
J gene: TRBJ2-1; D gene: TRBD1; V gene: TRBV6-6; clone size: NA; CDR3 DNA: TGTGCCACAACTCAAGACAGGGTTCTTGAGCAGTTCTTC; CDR3 protein: CATTQDRVLEQFF
J gene: TRBJ1-5; D gene: TRBD1; V gene: TRBV2; clone size: NA; CDR3 DNA: TGTGCCAGCAGGGACAGGGACCTGGGGCCCCAGCATTTT; CDR3 protein: CASRDRDLGPQHF
J gene: TRBJ2-7; D gene: TRBD1; V gene: TRBV9; clone size: NA; CDR3 DNA: TGTGCCAGCAGCCCACAGGGGTTCAGCTCCTACGAGCAGTACTTC; CDR3 protein: CASSPQGFSSYEQYF
J gene: TRBJ1-1; D gene: TRBD1; V gene: TRBV6-5; clone size: NA; CDR3 DNA: TGTGCCAGCAGTAACGACAGGGATGAAGCTTTCTTT; CDR3 protein: CASSNDRDEAFF
J gene: TRBJ2-3; D gene: NA; V gene: TRBV11-2; clone size: NA; CDR3 DNA: TGTGCCAGCAGCCCGGCCCGGGGCCCTGGGTTGGATACGCAGTATTTT; CDR3 protein: CASSPARGPGLDTQYF
J gene: TRBJ2-5; D gene: NA; V gene: TRBV5-4; clone size: NA; CDR3 DNA: TGTGCCAGCAGCTTGGGGCCTGGCGGCAGACGACAAGAGACCCAGTACTTC; CDR3 protein: CASSLGPGGRRQETQYF
J gene: TRBJ2-5; D gene: NA; V gene: TRBV7-2; clone size: NA; CDR3 DNA: TGTGCCAGCAGCTCCCCGGGTAGCGGAATCCCACAGGCCTACTTC; CDR3 protein: CASSSPGSGIPQAYF
J gene: TRBJ1-2; D gene: TRBD1; V gene: TRBV6-5; clone size: NA; CDR3 DNA: TGTGCCAGCAGTTACCCCGGACAGGGAGTCTATGGCTACACCTTC; CDR3 protein: CASSYPGQGVYGYTF
J gene: TRBJ1-5; D gene: NA; V gene: TRBV5-4; clone size: NA; CDR3 DNA: TGTGCCAGCGGATCGGGGAATCAGCCCCAGCATTTT; CDR3 protein: CASGSGNQPQHF
J gene: TRBJ2-1; D gene: NA; V gene: TRBV7-7; clone size: NA; CDR3 DNA: TGTGCCAGCAGCTCCCGACTAGAGTACAATGAGCAGTTCTTC; CDR3 protein: CASSSRLEYNEQFF
J gene: TRBJ2-5; D gene: TRBD2; V gene: TRBV5-1; clone size: once; CDR3 DNA: TGCGCCAGCAGCTTTAGGCCCAGCGGGGAACAAGAGACCCAGTACTTC; CDR3 protein: CASSFRPSGEQETQYF
J gene: TRBJ2-1; D gene: TRBD2; V gene: TRBV30; clone size: NA; CDR3 DNA: TGTGCCTGGGAGCTTAGCGGGAGACAGCAGTTCTTC; CDR3 protein: CAWELSGRQQFF
J gene: TRBJ2-2; D gene: TRBD1; V gene: TRBV28; clone size: NA; CDR3 DNA: TGTGCCAGCAGTCTCGACAGGGGGCGATGGAACACCGGGGAGCTGTTTTTT; CDR3 protein: CASSLDRGRWNTGELFF
J gene: TRBJ1-4; D gene: NA; V gene: TRBV4-1; clone size: few; CDR3 DNA: TGCGCCAGCAGCCAAGTTCAGGGTGGGGAAAAACTGTTTTTT; CDR3 protein: CASSQVQGGEKLFF
J gene: TRBJ2-5; D gene: NA; V gene: TRBV7-3; clone size: once; CDR3 DNA: TGTGCCAGCAGCCCCGGGAGCTTTTCGGAGACCCAGTACTTC; CDR3 protein: CASSPGSFSETQYF
J gene: TRBJ1-6; D gene: NA; V gene: TRBV2; clone size: NA; CDR3 DNA: TGTGCCAGCAGGGCTGATCGGTCTCCCCTCCACTTT; CDR3 protein: CASRADRSPLHF
J gene: TRBJ2-7; D gene: NA; V gene: TRBV7-2; clone size: NA; CDR3 DNA: TGTGCCAGCAGCTCCGGGACCTACGAGCAGTACTTC; CDR3 protein: CASSSGTYEQYF
J gene: TRBJ1-1; D gene: TRBD1; V gene: TRBV19; clone size: NA; CDR3 DNA: TGTGCCAGTAGTATAGGAGGGGGCCTAATGAACACTGAAGCTTTCTTT; CDR3 protein: CASSIGGGLMNTEAFF
J gene: TRBJ2-3; D gene: NA; V gene: TRBV5-4; clone size: NA; CDR3 DNA: TGTGCCAGCAGCTTGGCTGCGGGGGCGGCCCTTGTGAATACGCAGTATTTT; CDR3 protein: CASSLAAGAALVNTQYF
J gene: TRBJ2-7; D gene: TRBD1; V gene: TRBV10-3; clone size: NA; CDR3 DNA: TGTGCCATCAGTGATCCCAGCCGGGACAGGGAACTAATCTACGAGCAGTACTTC; CDR3 protein: CAISDPSRDRELIYEQYF
J gene: TRBJ1-1; D gene: NA; V gene: TRBV27; clone size: few; CDR3 DNA: TGTGCCAGCAGTTCCCGAGACAACACTGAAGCTTTCTTT; CDR3 protein: CASSSRDNTEAFF
J gene: TRBJ2-1; D gene: TRBD2; V gene: TRBV15; clone size: NA; CDR3 DNA: TGTGCCACCAGCCGGGAGGGACTAGCGGGAGAGAATGAGCAGTTCTTC; CDR3 protein: CATSREGLAGENEQFF
J gene: TRBJ2-3; D gene: TRBD2; V gene: TRBV9; clone size: NA; CDR3 DNA: TGTGCCAGCAGCGTAGACCCGGGAGGCCCCGCAGATACGCAGTATTTT; CDR3 protein: CASSVDPGGPADTQYF
J gene: TRBJ2-2; D gene: NA; V gene: TRBV6-5; clone size: NA; CDR3 DNA: TGTGCCAGCAGGCGGGTCGGGGAGCTGTTTTTT; CDR3 protein: CASRRVGELFF
J gene: TRBJ1-5; D gene: NA; V gene: TRBV7-8; clone size: NA; CDR3 DNA: TGTGCCAGCAGCTTAGCGTCATCAGGTAATCAGCCCCAGCATTTT; CDR3 protein: CASSLASSGNQPQHF
J gene: TRBJ1-6; D gene: TRBD1; V gene: TRBV2; clone size: once; CDR3 DNA: TGTGCCAGCAGTACGAAGACAGGGCCCGTTTTGGATTCACCCCTCCACTTT; CDR3 protein: CASSTKTGPVLDSPLHF
J gene: TRBJ1-5; D gene: NA; V gene: TRBV11-2; clone size: NA; CDR3 DNA: TGTGCCAGCAGCTTGACGGACCGTAATCAGCCCCAGCATTTT; CDR3 protein: CASSLTDRNQPQHF
J gene: TRBJ2-5; D gene: NA; V gene: TRBV19; clone size: NA; CDR3 DNA: TGTGCCAGTAGCCGATGGGGTGAGACCCAGTACTTC; CDR3 protein: CASSRWGETQYF
J gene: TRBJ2-7; D gene: TRBD1; V gene: TRBV19; clone size: NA; CDR3 DNA: TGTGCCAGTAGTATGAGGGGGCGCGTGTACGAGCAGTACTTC; CDR3 protein: CASSMRGRVYEQYF
J gene: TRBJ2-7; D gene: NA; V gene: TRBV30; clone size: NA; CDR3 DNA: TGTGCCTGGGGGTTGATGGTCCACGAGCAGTACTTC; CDR3 protein: CAWGLMVHEQYF
J gene: TRBJ2-5; D gene: NA; V gene: TRBV15; clone size: NA; CDR3 DNA: TGTGCCACCAGCAGAGATTTGAACAGGCCGAGTAGAGAGACCCAGTACTTC; CDR3 protein: CATSRDLNRPSRETQYF
J gene: TRBJ2-5; D gene: NA; V gene: TRBV11-3; clone size: NA; CDR3 DNA: TGTGCCAGCAGCTTAGAGACCCCTGGTTTTATGCTTCAAGAGACCCAGTACTTC; CDR3 protein: CASSLETPGFMLQETQYF
J gene: TRBJ1-5; D gene: NA; V gene: TRBV5-5; clone size: NA; CDR3 DNA: TGTGCCAGCAGCTCTATAGGGCAGCCCCAGCATTTT; CDR3 protein: CASSSIGQPQHF
J gene: TRBJ1-4; D gene: NA; V gene: TRBV11-2; clone size: NA; CDR3 DNA: TGTGCCAGCAGCCACACCGGGAACTATGAAAAACTGTTTTTT; CDR3 protein: CASSHTGNYEKLFF
J gene: TRBJ2-1; D gene: TRBD2; V gene: TRBV9; clone size: NA; CDR3 DNA: TGTGCCAGCAGCCTTAGCGGGAGGGCCAATGAGCAGTTCTTC; CDR3 protein: CASSLSGRANEQFF
J gene: TRBJ1-2; D gene: NA; V gene: TRBV6-5; clone size: NA; CDR3 DNA: TGTGCCAGCAGGCGCCAGGGTGGGCCGAGCGGCTACACCTTC; CDR3 protein: CASRRQGGPSGYTF
J gene: TRBJ1-1; D gene: NA; V gene: TRBV4-1; clone size: NA; CDR3 DNA: TGCGCCAGCAGCCAAGACTGGGGGGGCACTGAAGCTTTCTTT; CDR3 protein: CASSQDWGGTEAFF
J gene: TRBJ2-5; D gene: NA; V gene: TRBV28; clone size: NA; CDR3 DNA: TGTGCCAGCAGTCCCCGAGGAGAGCAGTACTTC; CDR3 protein: CASSPRGEQYF
J gene: TRBJ2-7; D gene: TRBD1; V gene: TRBV19; clone size: NA; CDR3 DNA: TGTGCCAGTAGTTACGCCCCACAGGGGGCTTACGAGCAGTACTTC; CDR3 protein: CASSYAPQGAYEQYF
J gene: TRBJ2-5; D gene: TRBD2; V gene: TRBV5-1; clone size: NA; CDR3 DNA: TGCGCCAGCAGCTTGGCGGGACTAGCGGGAGAGACCCAGTACTTC; CDR3 protein: CASSLAGLAGETQYF
J gene: TRBJ2-5; D gene: TRBD2; V gene: TRBV4-1; clone size: NA; CDR3 DNA: TGCGCCAGCAGCCACCCCGGACTAGCAGAACAAGAGACCCAGTACTTC; CDR3 protein: CASSHPGLAEQETQYF
J gene: TRBJ2-1; D gene: TRBD1; V gene: TRBV25-1; clone size: once; CDR3 DNA: TGTGCCAGCAGTCCTCCTAGGGGCCAGGGGGCAGGCAATGAGCAGTTCTTC; CDR3 protein: CASSPPRGQGAGNEQFF
J gene: TRBJ2-5; D gene: NA; V gene: TRBV6-4; clone size: NA; CDR3 DNA: TGTGCCAGTGCTATGCCGGAGACCCAGTACTTC; CDR3 protein: CASAMPETQYF
J gene: TRBJ1-4; D gene: NA; V gene: TRBV4-2; clone size: NA; CDR3 DNA: TGTGCCAGCAGCCGGAAAACAGGGACCACTAATGAAAAACTGTTTTTT; CDR3 protein: CASSRKTGTTNEKLFF
J gene: TRBJ2-7; D gene: TRBD1; V gene: TRBV5-1; clone size: NA; CDR3 DNA: TGCGCCAGCAGCTTGACAGGGGGTGGCTACGAGCAGTACTTC; CDR3 protein: CASSLTGGGYEQYF
J gene: TRBJ2-2; D gene: NA; V gene: TRBV7-8; clone size: NA; CDR3 DNA: TGTGCCAGCAGCCGATTGAGGGTGGCGAACACCGGGGAGCTGTTTTTT; CDR3 protein: CASSRLRVANTGELFF
J gene: TRBJ2-4; D gene: NA; V gene: TRBV6-1; clone size: NA; CDR3 DNA: TGTGCCAGCAGCACGGGAACACAAAACATTCAGTACTTC; CDR3 protein: CASSTGTQNIQYF
J gene: TRBJ2-5; D gene: TRBD2; V gene: TRBV4-1; clone size: NA; CDR3 DNA: TGCGCCAGCAGCCAAGGGGGCGGGAGACAAGAGACCCAGTACTTC; CDR3 protein: CASSQGGGRQETQYF